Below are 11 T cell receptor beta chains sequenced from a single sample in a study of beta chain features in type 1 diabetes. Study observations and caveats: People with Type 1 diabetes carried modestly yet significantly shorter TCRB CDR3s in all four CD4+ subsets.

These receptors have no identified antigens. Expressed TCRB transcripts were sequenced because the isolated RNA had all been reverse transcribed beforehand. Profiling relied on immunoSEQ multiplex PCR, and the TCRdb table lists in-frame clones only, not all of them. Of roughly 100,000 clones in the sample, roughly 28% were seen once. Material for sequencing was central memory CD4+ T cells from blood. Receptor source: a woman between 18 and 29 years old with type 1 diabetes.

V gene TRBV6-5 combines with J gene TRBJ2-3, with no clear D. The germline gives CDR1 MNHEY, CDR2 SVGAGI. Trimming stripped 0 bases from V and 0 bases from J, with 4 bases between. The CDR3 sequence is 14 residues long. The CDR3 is CASSYSRSTDTQYF. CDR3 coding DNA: TGTGCCAGCAGTTACTCGCGGAGCACAGATACGCAGTATTTT.

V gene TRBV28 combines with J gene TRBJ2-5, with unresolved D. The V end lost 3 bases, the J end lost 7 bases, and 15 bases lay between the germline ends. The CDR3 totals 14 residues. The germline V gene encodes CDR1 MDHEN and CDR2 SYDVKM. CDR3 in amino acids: CASSFISPTGTQYF. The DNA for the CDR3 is TGTGCCAGCAGTTTCATCTCCCCGACGGGGACCCAGTACTTC.

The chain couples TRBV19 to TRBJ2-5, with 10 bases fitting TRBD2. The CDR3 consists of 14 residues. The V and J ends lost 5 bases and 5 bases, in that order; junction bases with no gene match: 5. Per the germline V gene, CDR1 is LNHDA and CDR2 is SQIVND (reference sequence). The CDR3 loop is CASSLAGVVETQYF. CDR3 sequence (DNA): TGTGCCAGTAGTCTAGCGGGAGTAGTGGAGACCCAGTACTTC.

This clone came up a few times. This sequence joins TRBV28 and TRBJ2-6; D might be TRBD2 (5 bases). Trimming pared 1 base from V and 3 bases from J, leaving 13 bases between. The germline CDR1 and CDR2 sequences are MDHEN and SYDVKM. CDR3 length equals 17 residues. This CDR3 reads CASSLLSGKGGANVLTF. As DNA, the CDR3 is TGTGCCAGCAGTTTATTGTCGGGAAAAGGTGGGGCCAACGTCCTGACTTTC.

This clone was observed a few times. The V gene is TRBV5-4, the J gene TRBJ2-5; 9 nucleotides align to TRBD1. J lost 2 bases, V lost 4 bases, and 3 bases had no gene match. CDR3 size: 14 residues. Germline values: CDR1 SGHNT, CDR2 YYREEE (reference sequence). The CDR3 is CASSHRGRQETQYF. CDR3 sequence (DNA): TGTGCCAGCAGCCACAGGGGGCGACAAGAGACCCAGTACTTC.

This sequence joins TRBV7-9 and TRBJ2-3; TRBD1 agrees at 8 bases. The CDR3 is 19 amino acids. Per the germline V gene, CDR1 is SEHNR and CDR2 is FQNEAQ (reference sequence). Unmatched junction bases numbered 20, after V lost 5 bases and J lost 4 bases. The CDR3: CASSTDRVTTYVPPDTQYF. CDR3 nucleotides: TGTGCCAGCAGCACGGACAGGGTAACTACATATGTCCCCCCAGATACGCAGTATTTT.

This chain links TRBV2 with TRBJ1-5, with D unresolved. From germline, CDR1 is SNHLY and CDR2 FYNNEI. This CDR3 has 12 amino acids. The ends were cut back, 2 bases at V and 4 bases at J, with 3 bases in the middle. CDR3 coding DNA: TGTGCCAGCAGTGAACGGAATCAGCCCCAGCATTTT. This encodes CASSERNQPQHF.

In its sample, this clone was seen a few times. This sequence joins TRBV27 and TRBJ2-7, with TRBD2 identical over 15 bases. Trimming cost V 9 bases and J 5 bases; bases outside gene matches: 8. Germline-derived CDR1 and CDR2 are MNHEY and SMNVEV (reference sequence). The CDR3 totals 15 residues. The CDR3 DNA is TGTGCCAGAGGACTAGCGGGAGGGGGGCCCAACGAGCAGTACGTC. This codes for CARGLAGGGPNEQYV.

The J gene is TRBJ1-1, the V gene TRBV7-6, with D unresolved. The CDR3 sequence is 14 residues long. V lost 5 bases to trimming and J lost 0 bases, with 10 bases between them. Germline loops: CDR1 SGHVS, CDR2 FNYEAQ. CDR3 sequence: CASSQRAVNTEAFF. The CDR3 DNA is TGTGCCAGCAGCCAGAGGGCCGTGAACACTGAAGCTTTCTTT.

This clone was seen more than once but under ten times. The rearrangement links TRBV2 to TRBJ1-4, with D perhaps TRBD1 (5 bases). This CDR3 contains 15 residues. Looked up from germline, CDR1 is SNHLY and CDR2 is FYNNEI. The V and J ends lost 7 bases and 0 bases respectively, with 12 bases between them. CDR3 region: CASTTGGTTNEKLFF. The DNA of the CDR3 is TGTGCCAGCACAACGGGGGGGACAACTAATGAAAAACTGTTTTTT.

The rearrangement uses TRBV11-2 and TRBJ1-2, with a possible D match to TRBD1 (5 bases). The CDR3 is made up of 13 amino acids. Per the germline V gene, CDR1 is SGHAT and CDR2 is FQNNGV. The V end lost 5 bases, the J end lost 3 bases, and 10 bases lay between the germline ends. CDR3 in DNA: TGTGCCAGCAGCCCAGGGAATTACTATGGCTACACCTTC. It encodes CASSPGNYYGYTF.